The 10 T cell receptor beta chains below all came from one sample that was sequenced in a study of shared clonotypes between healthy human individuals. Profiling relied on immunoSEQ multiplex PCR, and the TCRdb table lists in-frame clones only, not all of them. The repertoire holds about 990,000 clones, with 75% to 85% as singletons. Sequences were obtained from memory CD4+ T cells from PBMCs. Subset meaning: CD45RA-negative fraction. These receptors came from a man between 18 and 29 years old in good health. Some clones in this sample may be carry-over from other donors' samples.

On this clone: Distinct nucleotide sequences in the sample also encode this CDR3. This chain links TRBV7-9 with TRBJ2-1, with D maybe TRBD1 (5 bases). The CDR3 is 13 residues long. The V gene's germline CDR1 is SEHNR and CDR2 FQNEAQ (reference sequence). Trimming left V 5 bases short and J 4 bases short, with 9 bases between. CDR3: CASSPTGYNEQFF. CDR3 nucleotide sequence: TGTGCCAGCAGCCCCACAGGTTACAATGAGCAGTTCTTC.

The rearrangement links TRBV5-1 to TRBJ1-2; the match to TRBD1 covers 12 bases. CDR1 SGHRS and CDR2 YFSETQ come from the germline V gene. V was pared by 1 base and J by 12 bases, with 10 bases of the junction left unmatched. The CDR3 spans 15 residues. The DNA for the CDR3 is TGCGCCAGCAGCTTGACAAATCCGGGACAGGGGGCGGACACCTTC. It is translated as CASSLTNPGQGADTF.

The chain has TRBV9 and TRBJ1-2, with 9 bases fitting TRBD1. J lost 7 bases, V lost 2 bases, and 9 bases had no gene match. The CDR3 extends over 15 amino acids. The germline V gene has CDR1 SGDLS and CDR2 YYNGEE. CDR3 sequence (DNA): TGTGCCAGCAGCGTTGGTCCCGGGACAGGGTTTGGCTACACCTTC. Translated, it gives CASSVGPGTGFGYTF.

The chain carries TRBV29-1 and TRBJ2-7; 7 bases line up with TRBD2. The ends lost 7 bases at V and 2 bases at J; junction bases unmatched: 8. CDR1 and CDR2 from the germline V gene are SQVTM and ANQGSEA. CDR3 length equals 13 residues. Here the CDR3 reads CSAAGVLTYEQYF. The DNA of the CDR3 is TGCAGCGCTGCGGGAGTCCTGACCTACGAGCAGTACTTC.

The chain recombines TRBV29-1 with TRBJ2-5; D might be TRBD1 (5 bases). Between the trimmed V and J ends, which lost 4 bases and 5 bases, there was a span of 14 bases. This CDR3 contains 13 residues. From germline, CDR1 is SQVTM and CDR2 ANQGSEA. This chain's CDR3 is CSVALRAGETQYF. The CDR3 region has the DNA TGCAGCGTTGCCCTCAGGGCCGGGGAGACCCAGTACTTC.

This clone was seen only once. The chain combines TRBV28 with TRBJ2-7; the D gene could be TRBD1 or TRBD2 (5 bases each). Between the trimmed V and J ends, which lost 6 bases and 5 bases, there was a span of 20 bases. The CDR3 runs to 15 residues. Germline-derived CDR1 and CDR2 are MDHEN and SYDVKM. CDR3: CASSPGTRGRDEQYF. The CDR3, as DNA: TGTGCCAGCAGCCCCGGGACCCGAGGGCGGGACGAGCAGTACTTC.

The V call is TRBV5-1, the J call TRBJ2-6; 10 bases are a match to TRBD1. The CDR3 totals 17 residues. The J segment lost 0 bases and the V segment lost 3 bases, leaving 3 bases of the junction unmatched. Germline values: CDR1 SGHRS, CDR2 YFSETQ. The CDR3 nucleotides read TGCGCCAGCAGCTCCCGGGACAGGGGCTCTGGGGCCAACGTCCTGACTTTC. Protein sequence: CASSSRDRGSGANVLTF.

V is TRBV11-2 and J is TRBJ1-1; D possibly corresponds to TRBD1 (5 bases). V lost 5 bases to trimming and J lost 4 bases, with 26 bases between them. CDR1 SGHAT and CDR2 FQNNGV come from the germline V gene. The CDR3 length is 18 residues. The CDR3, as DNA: TGTGCCAGCAGCAAAAATTCCCGGGCAGGGAGAAGAGGCACTGAAGCTTTCTTT. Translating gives CASSKNSRAGRRGTEAFF.

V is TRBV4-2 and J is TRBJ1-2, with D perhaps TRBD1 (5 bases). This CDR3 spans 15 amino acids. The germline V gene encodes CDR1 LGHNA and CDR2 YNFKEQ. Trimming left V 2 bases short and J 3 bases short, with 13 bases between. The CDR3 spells CASSQTRDPHYGYTF. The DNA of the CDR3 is TGTGCCAGCAGCCAAACCCGGGACCCCCACTATGGCTACACCTTC.

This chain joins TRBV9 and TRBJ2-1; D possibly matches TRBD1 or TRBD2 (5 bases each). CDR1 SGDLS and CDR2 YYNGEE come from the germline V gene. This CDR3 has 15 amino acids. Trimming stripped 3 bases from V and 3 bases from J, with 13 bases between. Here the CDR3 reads CASSGGSSLYNEQFF. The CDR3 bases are TGTGCCAGCAGCGGGGGGTCGAGCCTCTACAATGAGCAGTTCTTC.